This TCR beta chain is drawn from a study of T cells in Graves' hyperthyroidism and ophthalmopathy. Ten or more counts support this clonotype. Its antigen is not known. The germline V gene has CDR1 SGDLS and CDR2 YYNGEE. The CDR3 contains 13 residues. V was cut by 1 base and J by 4 bases, with 8 bases left in between. Study-wide results and limits: Most thyroid clonotypes expanded above 0.001 appeared in blood too.

RNA transcripts gave rise to amplified TCR beta CDR3 regions. TCR CDR3 regions were first amplified by RT-PCR with HTBI primers. In TCRdb, the multiplex PCR reads were re-called with MiXCR into one record per CDR3 protein. The table includes about 540,000 distinct CDR3 sequences, just over 45% detected once. Stable Graves' hyperthyroidism meant no ophthalmopathy progression within 18 months. The V gene is TRBV9, the J gene TRBJ1-1; D gene unclear. This clonotype was sampled from a woman younger than 30 with Graves' hyperthyroidism. Material for sequencing was peripheral blood or thyroid tissue (not recorded which). The CDR3 region is CASSVNGGTEAFF. DNA for the CDR3: TGTGCCAGCAGCGTAAATGGTGGCACTGAAGCTTTCTTT.